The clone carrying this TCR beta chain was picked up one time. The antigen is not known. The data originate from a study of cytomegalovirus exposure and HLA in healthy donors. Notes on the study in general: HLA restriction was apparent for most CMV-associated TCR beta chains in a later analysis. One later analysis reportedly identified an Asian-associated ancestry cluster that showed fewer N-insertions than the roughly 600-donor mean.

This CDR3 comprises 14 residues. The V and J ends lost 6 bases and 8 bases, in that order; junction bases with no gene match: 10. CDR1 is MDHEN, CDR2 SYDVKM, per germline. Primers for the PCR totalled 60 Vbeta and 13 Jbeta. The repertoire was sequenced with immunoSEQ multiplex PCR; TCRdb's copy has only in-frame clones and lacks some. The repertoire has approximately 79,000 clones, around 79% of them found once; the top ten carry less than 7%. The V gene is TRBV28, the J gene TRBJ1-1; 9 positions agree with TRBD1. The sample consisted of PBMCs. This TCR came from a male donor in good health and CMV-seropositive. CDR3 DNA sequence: TGTGCCAGCAGACGACAGGGGGGTTTTGGGGAAGCTTTCTTT. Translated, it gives CASRRQGGFGEAFF.